This T cell receptor beta chain stems from a study of shared clonotypes between healthy human individuals. Terminally differentiated effector memory CD45RA+ cells were left out of the naive CD8 fraction, which was CD45RO-negative and positively selected for CCR7. Caucasian adults living in Nashville, Tennessee, provided all samples. As for this clone: The sample contains more than one DNA sequence encoding this CDR3.

Germline CDR1 reads MNHEY; CDR2 reads SVGAGI. Between the trimmed V and J ends, which lost 2 bases and 5 bases, there was a span of 4 bases. There are 11 residues in the CDR3. Each replicate PCR on the sorted subsets used 150 to 200 ng DNA (roughly 32,000 T cell genomes). TCRdb keeps only in-frame clones here, not all; method: immunoSEQ multiplex PCR. The sample carries about 2 million clones, about 95% recorded once. The source material was naive CD8+ T cells sorted from blood. This chain links TRBV6-5 with TRBJ2-7; no firm D call. This receptor was taken from a young man in good health. CDR3 protein: CASSYNNEQYF. CDR3 in DNA: TGTGCCAGCAGTTACAACAACGAGCAGTACTTC.